This T cell receptor beta chain emerged from a study of shared T cell receptors in the human thymus (dated by TCRdb to about 2021). Broadly, across the study: The study investigated the way shared, self-reactive T-cell receptor alpha chains are produced in the human thymus.

According to the germline V gene, CDR1 reads MGHRA and CDR2 reads YSYEKL. Deletion took 1 base off V and 1 base off J, with a span of 14 bases between the germline ends. The CDR3 covers 16 residues, taking in both the cysteine and the phenylalanine. Only the CDR3 DNA stays, 48 bases, in frame from base 1. This clone was counted once. The antigen it binds to is not known. No base quality values were provided; no much bigger clone lies one nucleotide off. The library came from the immunoSEQ multiplex PCR assay. The immuneACCESS repertoire file appears here via TCRdb, limited to in-frame rearrangements. These files lack a portion of the clones; in checked studies, under half of the deficit traces to unresolved V genes, and the cause of the others is not known. The sample contains 700,000 to 750,000 clones, 70% to 90% of them found a single time. Of the sample, around 0.0099% is held by the ten largest clones.

These records were also assigned to another study, of human thymus T cells. The second study reports: In Finland, the donors were immunologically healthy infants who were having open corrective cardiac surgery for congenital heart defects. Thymus tissue was obtained as surgical resects removed during corrective cardiac surgery. Biased V and J gene segment usage appeared to be present in both thymic and peripheral blood repertoires. The related research reported highly overlapping thymic TCR repertoires among unrelated individuals. The study used under ten infant thymus samples plus four related peripheral blood samples to characterize TCR alpha and beta repertoires. The infant donors were roughly 7 to 250 days old, and the cohort included several males and two females. Thymocytes were freed from the tissue by mechanical means and kept at -70 degrees C as pellets of roughly 8.5-31 million cells. Genomic DNA was extracted from frozen cell pellets with a QIAsymphony instrument. The immunoSEQ multiplex PCR assay was used to amplify the TCRB and TCRAD loci from a standardized quantity of quality-controlled genomic DNA. The V(D)J region was spanned by amplicons of a length sufficient to cover the CDR3 and to identify V and J genes. Amplicon sequencing was performed on an Illumina platform through the commercial immunoSEQ service. Primer bias and sequencing errors were corrected as previously described, and TCRAD and TCRB were defined on the basis of the IMGT database. Repertoires were analysed with immunoSEQ Analyzer 3.0 and VDJTools, covering basic statistics, V/J segment usage, diversity estimates, rarefaction and pairwise overlap. To estimate diversity, the Chao1, ChaoE, Efron-Thisted, Shannon and inverse Simpson indices were applied, and diversity was also estimated on datasets down-sampled to the smallest sample. Repertoire overlap used strict matching of CDR3 nucleotide sequence, V gene and J gene, with Jaccard-based multidimensional scaling clustering. Thymus samples yielded on average around 800,000 unique TCRB clonotypes, compared with 65,000 to 100,000 from blood samples.

The chain was built from TRBV4-1 and TRBJ2-7; possibly the D gene is TRBD2, per 5 matching bases. This TCR was sampled from a girl under three years old with a congenital heart defect. Donor details come from another sample of the same person, matched by shared clones. The sequenced sample was thymocytes. The bases read TGCGCCAGCAGCCAAGGGCCCTGGACTCCATCCTACGAGCAGTACTTC. Its translation reads: CASSQGPWTPSYEQYF.